This T cell receptor (beta chain) was captured in a study of T cell responses to AZD1222 COVID-19 vaccine. Turning to the study itself: Second doses were pooled across both intervals (about 4 or about 12 weeks). General study points: Nearly half of the spike-specific TCRs reportedly recognize variant regions that carry no mutations.

As regards this clone: What it recognizes is unknown.

Data came from immunoSEQ multiplex PCR; TCRdb stores just in-frame clones and leaves some out. The profile covers around 180,000 clones, with around 90% appearing a single time and around 3% taken by the ten largest. Germline V gene lookup returns CDR1 DFQATT and CDR2 SNEGSKA (reference sequence). The CDR3 has 11 residues. Trimming took 4 bases from V and 11 from J, leaving 11 bases between them. The sequencing here drew on peripheral blood, taken on day 0 of AZD1222 vaccination. The chain employs TRBV20-1 and TRBJ1-4; tentative D call: TRBD1 (5 bases). The sequence was collected from an adult in good health. Here the CDR3 reads CSATNGGKLFF. CDR3 bases: TGCAGTGCTACAAACGGGGGGAAACTGTTTTTT.